This T cell receptor beta chain was identified during a study of siplizumab effects on memory and regulatory T cells. Trimming removed 5 bases from V and 11 bases from J, with 10 bases in between. Looked up from germline, CDR1 is SNHLY and CDR2 is FYNNEI. The CDR3 is 11 residues long. As concerns this clone: Its specificity is unknown.

General study findings and limits: Naive-or-memory phenotypes were unassignable for roughly 80-95% of proliferating CD4+ or CD8+ clones. The apparent diversity of naive T cells exceeded that of memory cells, and naive T cells seemed to make a major contribution to the alloresponse.

Method: immunoSEQ multiplex PCR; TCRdb's copy keeps in-frame clones and lacks some. Here the sample spans some 65,000 clones, about 87% being singletons. Sequenced input: Tregs sorted from blood. This clonotype originated in a human donor in good health. The V call is TRBV2, the J call TRBJ2-1, with D perhaps matching TRBD1 (5 bases). Here the CDR3 DNA reads TGTGCCAGCAGTCCCGACAGAAAGCAGTTCTTC. The encoded protein is CASSPDRKQFF.